This TCR beta chain was documented in a study of PD-1 blockade in classical Hodgkin lymphoma. Study observations and caveats: Nivolumab starters within 1 year of ASCT were excluded. For complete responders, baseline diversity was comparable to that of newly diagnosed patients. CD4+ TCR diversity, unlike CD8+, climbed significantly by C4D1. Lower baseline TCR diversity was reported for newly diagnosed patients than for healthy donors.

Points on this clone: Its specificity is not known.

Method: immunoSEQ multiplex PCR; TCRdb's copy keeps in-frame clones and lacks some. The data contain some 27,000 clones, roughly 80% of them singletons. CDR3 size: 16 residues. The V gene lost 2 bases and the J gene lost 5 bases, with 17 bases spanning the gap. The germline gives CDR1 SGHAT, CDR2 FQDESV (reference sequence). The time point denotes: cycle 4 day 1 (C4D1), after more than five weeks of nivolumab. All trial patients relapsed after autologous stem cell transplantation. From thawed PBMCs, CD4+ T cells were purified using magnetic negative selection. The starting material was CD4+ T cells from blood, obtained before the fourth cycle of nivolumab. The rearrangement uses TRBV11-1 and TRBJ2-3; D uncertain. The source of this sequence is a human donor with classical Hodgkin lymphoma. CDR3 loop: CASSLSLRPGQDTQYF. Written as DNA, the CDR3 is TGTGCCAGCAGCTTAAGCCTCCGACCTGGGCAAGATACGCAGTATTTT.